This passage covers 10 T cell receptor beta chains from one sample sequenced in a study of blood T cell repertoires in COVID-19. Only in-frame clones appear in the TCRdb table, and some are missing; sequencing was by immunoSEQ multiplex PCR. The sample holds 95,000 to 120,000 clones; 75% to 90% are singletons and the top ten take about 13%. The material sequenced was peripheral blood. The source is a human donor in a cohort sampled during active COVID-19.

The chain uses TRBV19 and TRBJ2-1; a possible D gene is TRBD2 (5 bases). V was trimmed by 5 bases and J by 8 bases, leaving 13 bases between them. The CDR3 covers 13 residues. Germline CDR1 LNHDA, CDR2 SQIVND (reference sequence). The CDR3 nucleotides read TGTGCCAGTAGTGATGTAGCGTGGGATGAGCAGTTCTTC. The encoded protein is CASSDVAWDEQFF.

This chain joins TRBV5-5 and TRBJ1-1; 9 bases are a match to TRBD1. Germline CDR1 SGHKS, CDR2 YYEKEE (reference sequence). The ends lost 4 bases at V and 10 bases at J; junction bases unmatched: 17. This CDR3 is 16 amino acids long. The CDR3 sequence is CASSGERTGDGVGAFF. CDR3 in DNA: TGTGCCAGCAGCGGGGAAAGGACAGGGGATGGGGTGGGAGCTTTCTTT.

V gene TRBV5-1 combines with J gene TRBJ2-7; D gene ambiguous. Germline CDR1 is SGHRS and CDR2 is YFSETQ. This CDR3 has 13 residues. V dropped 4 bases and J dropped 5 bases, with 13 bases sitting between them. CDR3 residues: CASSPSVLDEQYF. CDR3 coding DNA: TGCGCCAGCAGCCCGTCGGTTCTCGACGAGCAGTACTTC.

CDR3 nucleotides: TGTGCCAGCAGGCCCGACAGGCCCTCGGGTCGCGAGCAGTACTTC. It specifies CASRPDRPSGREQYF. The chain recombines TRBV6-6 with TRBJ2-7, with D possibly matching TRBD1 (6 bases). The CDR3 extends over 15 amino acids. Germline V lookup: CDR1 MNHNY, CDR2 SVGAGI (reference sequence). Trimming removed 6 bases from V and 6 bases from J, with 21 bases in between.

The chain uses TRBV9 and TRBJ2-2, with 12 bases fitting TRBD2. CDR1 and CDR2 from the germline V gene are SGDLS and YYNGEE. With V trimmed by 6 bases and J by 1 base, 7 bases remained unmatched. This CDR3 comprises 17 residues. In DNA form, the CDR3 reads TGTGCCAGCAACAAACTAGCGGGGGGCCAGAACACCGGGGAGCTGTTTTTT. Its protein is CASNKLAGGQNTGELFF.

This clone was picked up a small number of times. The chain is built from TRBV19 and TRBJ1-5; D ambiguous. The CDR3 contains 12 residues. Germline V gene sequence: CDR1 LNHDA, CDR2 SQIVND (reference sequence). V dropped 11 bases and J dropped 4 bases, with 12 bases sitting between them. The CDR3 nucleotides are TGTGCCGTGGGCCTAGCGAATCAGCCCCAGCATTTT. Amino acids: CAVGLANQPQHF.

This chain uses TRBV11-3 with TRBJ2-3; 12 nucleotides align to TRBD2. This CDR3 contains 17 residues. Trimming cost V 4 bases and J 6 bases; bases outside gene matches: 11. Germline V CDR1 and CDR2: SGHNT, YENEEA. The CDR3 DNA is TGTGCCAGCAGCTCCGGTACTAGCGGGGGGATCGTGGATACGCAGTATTTT. As protein: CASSSGTSGGIVDTQYF.

The gene calls are TRBV25-1 and TRBJ2-3; TRBD2 might be the D (5 bases). Germline CDR1 and CDR2: MGHDK and SYGVNS. Deletions cut 1 base from V and 3 bases from J, with 14 bases between. CDR3 length equals 16 residues. Here the CDR3 DNA reads TGTGCCAGCAGTGAATTGTGGGAGACGGGGACAGATACGCAGTATTTT. Encoded protein: CASSELWETGTDTQYF.

The chain uses TRBV30 and TRBJ2-2, with D perhaps TRBD1 (6 bases). From germline, CDR1 is GTSNPN and CDR2 SVGIG (reference sequence). CDR3 length: 15 amino acids. V lost 2 bases to trimming and J lost 4 bases, with 14 bases between them. The CDR3 spells CAWSNQGYGTGELFF. CDR3 nucleotide sequence: TGTGCCTGGAGTAATCAGGGGTACGGCACCGGGGAGCTGTTTTTT.

The chain recombines TRBV6-5 with TRBJ1-3; D remains unclear. From germline, CDR1 is MNHEY and CDR2 SVGAGI. CDR3 length: 16 residues. The V end lost 0 bases, the J end lost 0 bases, and 9 bases lay between the germline ends. CDR3 protein: CASSYSNSPSGNTIYF. The DNA for the CDR3 is TGTGCCAGCAGTTACTCGAACAGCCCCTCTGGAAACACCATATATTTT.